Listed below are T cell receptor beta chains from one sample, sequenced in a study of cytomegalovirus exposure and HLA in healthy donors. Libraries were prepared by immunoSEQ multiplex PCR; TCRdb keeps only in-frame clonotypes and omits some of them. The data show more than 100,000 clones, with roughly 90% seen just once and roughly 6% held by the top ten. The source material was PBMCs. The receptors were gathered from a woman between 18 and 29 years old in good health and CMV-seropositive. CDR3s include the opening cysteine and the closing phenylalanine or tryptophan. Each record gives: V gene, D gene, clone size, J gene, CDR3 protein, CDR3 DNA. D genes are given only for firm matches. Not every row has a clone size; where given, it reads once, few, many or a size class.

v_gene: TRBV19
d_gene: -
abundance: -
j_gene: TRBJ2-6
CDR3aa: CASSIDLGRPNVLTF
CDR3nt: TGTGCCAGTAGTATTGATCTAGGGAGGCCCAACGTCCTGACTTTC

v_gene: TRBV6-1
d_gene: TRBD1
abundance: -
j_gene: TRBJ2-3
CDR3aa: CASRGTGEDTQYF
CDR3nt: TGTGCCAGCAGGGGGACAGGGGAAGATACGCAGTATTTT

v_gene: TRBV19
d_gene: TRBD1
abundance: -
j_gene: TRBJ2-5
CDR3aa: CASSPGQGEETQYF
CDR3nt: TGTGCCAGTAGTCCGGGACAGGGAGAAGAGACCCAGTACTTC

v_gene: TRBV6-5
d_gene: -
abundance: -
j_gene: TRBJ2-1
CDR3aa: CASSYRLADEQFF
CDR3nt: TGTGCCAGCAGTTACCGTCTTGCGGATGAGCAGTTCTTC

v_gene: TRBV10-2
d_gene: -
abundance: -
j_gene: TRBJ2-1
CDR3aa: CASSELLGGAEQFF
CDR3nt: TGCGCCAGCAGTGAGCTCCTGGGGGGGGCTGAGCAGTTCTTC

v_gene: TRBV5-1
d_gene: TRBD2
abundance: -
j_gene: TRBJ2-3
CDR3aa: CASSLPGLASTDTQYF
CDR3nt: TGCGCCAGCAGTCTTCCGGGACTAGCTAGCACAGATACGCAGTATTTT

v_gene: TRBV2
d_gene: TRBD1
abundance: -
j_gene: TRBJ1-4
CDR3aa: CASGVQGAGEKLFF
CDR3nt: TGTGCCAGCGGCGTGCAGGGGGCCGGTGAAAAACTGTTTTTT

v_gene: TRBV7-2
d_gene: -
abundance: -
j_gene: TRBJ2-7
CDR3aa: CASSLRSIGGGRREEQYF
CDR3nt: TGTGCCAGCAGCTTAAGGTCAATCGGGGGCGGGAGACGAGAGGAGCAGTACTTC

v_gene: TRBV21-1
d_gene: -
abundance: -
j_gene: TRBJ2-3
CDR3aa: CASSKGEATDTQYF
CDR3nt: TGTGCCAGCAGCAAAGGGGAGGCCACAGATACGCAGTATTTT

v_gene: TRBV5-6
d_gene: TRBD1
abundance: -
j_gene: TRBJ2-5
CDR3aa: CASSSIRGQKTQAAYF
CDR3nt: TGTGCCAGCAGCTCCATCAGGGGGCAGAAGACCCAGGCTGCCTACTTC

v_gene: TRBV18
d_gene: TRBD1
abundance: once
j_gene: TRBJ1-2
CDR3aa: CASSLGDRSRNGYTF
CDR3nt: TGTGCCAGCTCACTCGGGGACAGGAGCCGTAATGGCTACACCTTC

v_gene: TRBV9
d_gene: TRBD1
abundance: -
j_gene: TRBJ2-7
CDR3aa: CASSGTGDEQYF
CDR3nt: TGTGCCAGCAGCGGGACAGGGGACGAGCAGTACTTC

v_gene: TRBV4-1
d_gene: -
abundance: few
j_gene: TRBJ1-5
CDR3aa: CASSQDLGNQPQHF
CDR3nt: TGCGCCAGCAGCCAAGACCTCGGCAATCAGCCCCAGCATTTT

v_gene: TRBV6-5
d_gene: TRBD1
abundance: -
j_gene: TRBJ1-2
CDR3aa: CASSYSGTGLSGYTF
CDR3nt: TGTGCCAGCAGTTACTCCGGGACAGGGCTCTCTGGCTACACCTTC

v_gene: TRBV9
d_gene: -
abundance: -
j_gene: TRBJ1-3
CDR3aa: CASSVGSISGNTIYF
CDR3nt: TGTGCCAGCAGCGTAGGGAGCATCTCTGGAAACACCATATATTTT

v_gene: TRBV5-5
d_gene: -
abundance: -
j_gene: TRBJ2-7
CDR3aa: CASSAGRYEQYF
CDR3nt: TGTGCCAGCAGTGCAGGGCGCTACGAGCAGTACTTC

v_gene: TRBV25-1
d_gene: TRBD2
abundance: -
j_gene: TRBJ2-3
CDR3aa: CASSSGRGTQYF
CDR3nt: TGTGCCTCATCTAGCGGGAGAGGTACGCAGTATTTT

v_gene: TRBV4-1
d_gene: TRBD2
abundance: -
j_gene: TRBJ2-3
CDR3aa: CASRHSGSGDTQYF
CDR3nt: TGCGCCAGCAGACATAGCGGGAGCGGAGATACGCAGTATTTT

v_gene: TRBV21-1
d_gene: -
abundance: once
j_gene: TRBJ2-2
CDR3aa: CASSKEGKGTGGTGELFF
CDR3nt: TGTGCCAGCAGCAAAGAAGGGAAAGGGACAGGGGGCACCGGGGAGCTGTTTTTT

v_gene: TRBV10-1
d_gene: TRBD1
abundance: -
j_gene: TRBJ1-1
CDR3aa: CASSGQLNTEAFF
CDR3nt: TGCGCCAGCTCGGGACAGCTGAACACTGAAGCTTTCTTT

v_gene: TRBV15
d_gene: TRBD1
abundance: -
j_gene: TRBJ1-4
CDR3aa: CATSARDSPNEKLFF
CDR3nt: TGTGCCACCAGCGCCCGGGACAGCCCTAATGAAAAACTGTTTTTT

v_gene: TRBV6-4
d_gene: TRBD2
abundance: -
j_gene: TRBJ2-1
CDR3aa: CASSKLAKDNEQFF
CDR3nt: TGTGCCAGCAGTAAACTAGCGAAGGACAATGAGCAGTTCTTC

v_gene: TRBV4-1
d_gene: TRBD1
abundance: -
j_gene: TRBJ1-4
CDR3aa: CASSQMGQFTGEKLFF
CDR3nt: TGCGCCAGCAGCCAGATGGGACAGTTCACGGGGGAAAAACTGTTTTTT

v_gene: TRBV4-1
d_gene: TRBD1
abundance: -
j_gene: TRBJ1-2
CDR3aa: CASSQDDGTGSGYTF
CDR3nt: TGCGCCAGCAGCCAAGATGATGGGACAGGGAGTGGCTACACCTTC

v_gene: TRBV6-1
d_gene: -
abundance: -
j_gene: TRBJ2-1
CDR3aa: CASSQRGTTQGEQFF
CDR3nt: TGTGCCAGCAGTCAGAGGGGGACTACTCAGGGTGAGCAGTTCTTC

v_gene: TRBV27
d_gene: -
abundance: -
j_gene: TRBJ2-1
CDR3aa: CASSFQGYSYNEQFF
CDR3nt: TGTGCCAGCAGTTTTCAGGGTTACTCCTACAATGAGCAGTTCTTC

v_gene: TRBV29-1
d_gene: -
abundance: -
j_gene: TRBJ2-1
CDR3aa: CSVEESYNEQFF
CDR3nt: TGCAGCGTTGAGGAGTCTTACAATGAGCAGTTCTTC

v_gene: TRBV9
d_gene: TRBD1
abundance: -
j_gene: TRBJ2-2
CDR3aa: CASSPTGAEYGTGELFF
CDR3nt: TGTGCCAGCAGCCCGACAGGGGCTGAGTATGGCACCGGGGAGCTGTTTTTT

v_gene: TRBV11-2
d_gene: -
abundance: -
j_gene: TRBJ2-6
CDR3aa: CASSHVRPTILSGANVLTF
CDR3nt: TGTGCCAGCAGCCACGTCCGCCCCACTATCCTCTCTGGGGCCAACGTCCTGACTTTC

v_gene: TRBV27
d_gene: -
abundance: once
j_gene: TRBJ1-1
CDR3aa: CASSPRLMDTEAFF
CDR3nt: TGTGCCAGCAGTCCGCGCCTAATGGACACTGAAGCTTTCTTT

v_gene: TRBV28
d_gene: -
abundance: -
j_gene: TRBJ2-5
CDR3aa: CASSSKGARKGTQYF
CDR3nt: TGTGCCAGCAGTTCCAAAGGGGCCAGAAAGGGGACCCAGTACTTC

v_gene: TRBV2
d_gene: TRBD1
abundance: once
j_gene: TRBJ1-5
CDR3aa: CASKVSGQGNQPQHF
CDR3nt: TGTGCCAGCAAAGTAAGCGGACAGGGCAATCAGCCCCAGCATTTT

v_gene: TRBV15
d_gene: -
abundance: -
j_gene: TRBJ2-3
CDR3aa: CATSRARLVTDTQYF
CDR3nt: TGTGCCACCAGCAGGGCTAGACTGGTAACAGATACGCAGTATTTT

v_gene: TRBV5-1
d_gene: TRBD1
abundance: -
j_gene: TRBJ1-1
CDR3aa: CASSSGTVAFF
CDR3nt: TGCGCCAGCAGCTCCGGGACAGTGGCTTTCTTT

v_gene: TRBV5-5
d_gene: -
abundance: few
j_gene: TRBJ1-2
CDR3aa: CASSSGQRNYGYTF
CDR3nt: TGTGCCAGCAGTTCCGGACAGCGTAACTATGGCTACACCTTC

v_gene: TRBV2
d_gene: TRBD1
abundance: -
j_gene: TRBJ1-1
CDR3aa: CASRVPGQGAGENTEAFF
CDR3nt: TGTGCCAGCAGGGTTCCGGGACAGGGGGCGGGAGAGAACACTGAAGCTTTCTTT

v_gene: TRBV5-6
d_gene: -
abundance: -
j_gene: TRBJ1-1
CDR3aa: CASSLRDTEAFF
CDR3nt: TGTGCCAGCAGCTTGCGGGACACTGAAGCTTTCTTT